These 20 T cell receptor beta chains share one sample of origin, sequenced in a study of regulatory T cells in long-lasting Graves disease. Building of the TCR beta libraries involved iRepertoire HTBI primers and Arm-PCR of CDR3 regions. TCRdb fed the multiplex PCR reads into MiXCR, producing one record per CDR3 protein. The table includes over 350,000 distinct CDR3 sequences, roughly 15% detected once. Time point defined: newly diagnosed GD, antithyroid drugs for less than 3 months. Following extraction of RNA from PBMCs, that RNA was used to make the TCR library. These data were likewise used in another study, on T cells in Graves' hyperthyroidism and ophthalmopathy.

The material was peripheral blood mononuclear cells (PBMCs), obtained at new diagnosis, from a patient treated with antithyroid drugs. Every receptor here comes from a woman between 35 and 50 years old with Graves disease.

This clonotype was seen many times. V and J are TRBV20-1 and TRBJ2-1; 8 nucleotides align to TRBD2. Germline V gene sequence: CDR1 DFQATT, CDR2 SNEGSKA (reference sequence). The CDR3 totals 14 residues. The V gene end was trimmed by 5 bases and the J gene end by 1 base; junction bases not matched to a gene: 4. CDR3 sequence: CSAFTSGSYNEQFF. Written as DNA, the CDR3 is TGCAGTGCTTTTACTAGCGGATCCTACAATGAGCAGTTCTTC.

The rearrangement links TRBV4-3 to TRBJ1-3, with D perhaps matching TRBD1 (5 bases). Germline assignment: CDR1 LGHNA and CDR2 YSLEER. V lost 0 bases and J lost 0, with 12 bases in between. The length of the CDR3 is 17 residues. CDR3 in DNA: TGCGCCAGCAGCCAAGATCCCCAGGGTTTCTCTGGAAACACCATATATTTT. It encodes CASSQDPQGFSGNTIYF.

The chain couples TRBV11-3 to TRBJ2-1, with D perhaps TRBD2 (5 bases). The germline V gene encodes CDR1 SGHNT and CDR2 YENEEA. There are 15 residues in the CDR3. Trimming removed 3 bases from V and 4 bases from J, with 13 bases in between. The CDR3 protein is CASSFEGSAYNEQFF. CDR3 bases: TGTGCCAGCAGCTTCGAGGGATCTGCGTACAATGAGCAGTTCTTC.

This clonotype appeared a few times. This chain links TRBV7-2 with TRBJ2-7, with D unresolved. The germline gives CDR1 SGHTA, CDR2 FQGNSA. V lost 5 bases and J lost 2, with 7 bases in between. The CDR3 consists of 12 residues. The CDR3 coding sequence is TGTGCCAGCAGCGGATGGCCCTACGAGCAGTACTTC. This encodes CASSGWPYEQYF.

This clonotype was detected many times. The chain links TRBV5-1 to TRBJ2-1; D may be TRBD1 (6 bases). The V and J ends lost 0 bases and 7 bases respectively, with 17 bases between them. The CDR3 spans 16 residues. Looked up from germline, CDR1 is SGHRS and CDR2 is YFSETQ. The CDR3 bases are TGCGCCAGCAGCTTGGAGACAGGAAACGTCGGGAATGAGCAGTTCTTC. Translated: CASSLETGNVGNEQFF.

The rearrangement uses TRBV20-1 and TRBJ2-3; a weak D match, TRBD1 (5 bases). The CDR3 totals 16 residues. V dropped 2 bases and J dropped 0 bases, with 15 bases sitting between them. Germline CDR1 reads DFQATT; CDR2 reads SNEGSKA (reference sequence). CDR3 loop: CSARTQGGLSTDTQYF. The CDR3 DNA reads TGCAGTGCTAGAACGCAGGGTGGGCTTAGCACAGATACGCAGTATTTT.

This clonotype occurred many times. V usage is TRBV5-5 and J usage is TRBJ2-3; D remains unclear. Trimming stripped 0 bases from V and 2 bases from J, with 7 bases between. The CDR3 is 14 residues long. Germline V gene sequence: CDR1 SGHKS, CDR2 YYEKEE (reference sequence). CDR3 nucleotides: TGTGCCAGCAGCTTGGACAGTACCACAGATACGCAGTATTTT. It translates to CASSLDSTTDTQYF.

V is TRBV20-1 and J is TRBJ2-7, with no clear D. Germline CDR1 reads DFQATT; CDR2 reads SNEGSKA (reference sequence). V was shortened by 6 bases and J by 0 bases, with 15 bases between the two germline ends. The CDR3 covers 14 residues. CDR3 nucleotide sequence: TGCAGTGCAGCACTCCGCTCAAACTCCTACGAGCAGTACTTC. This encodes CSAALRSNSYEQYF.

The genes are TRBV24-1 and TRBJ2-1; D unresolved. The V end lost 4 bases, the J end lost 13 bases, and 16 bases lay between the germline ends. This CDR3 contains 13 residues. Germline lookup yields CDR1 KGHDR and CDR2 SFDVKD. The DNA of the CDR3 is TGTGCCACCAGTGAGTCGGACGGGCGTATTCAGTTCTTC. Protein sequence: CATSESDGRIQFF.

This clonotype was picked up a small number of times. The rearrangement joins TRBV6-2 or TRBV6-3 to TRBJ2-5; 8 bases fit TRBD1. The J segment lost 5 bases and the V segment lost 8 bases, leaving 10 bases of the junction unmatched. The CDR3 runs to 14 residues. The germline gives CDR1 MNHEY, CDR2 SVGEGT. CDR3 sequence: CASQAGGGWETQYF. CDR3 nucleotide sequence: TGTGCCAGCCAGGCAGGGGGCGGTTGGGAGACCCAGTACTTC.

Ten or more counts support this clonotype. The chain recombines TRBV20-1 with TRBJ2-1; TRBD2 matches at 13 bases. The germline CDR1 and CDR2 sequences are DFQATT and SNEGSKA (reference sequence). This CDR3 comprises 16 residues. V gave up 0 bases and J gave up 7 bases; unmatched junction bases: 6. As DNA, the CDR3 is TGCAGTGCTAGAGATCGGACTAGCGGGAGACTAAATGAGCAGTTCTTC. It is translated as CSARDRTSGRLNEQFF.

This clonotype was seen many times. The CDR3, as DNA: TGTGCCAGCAGCGTAGTTTCCGGGACAGTGAACACCGGGGAGCTGTTTTTT. Amino acid sequence: CASSVVSGTVNTGELFF. The gene calls are TRBV9 and TRBJ2-2, with 7 bases matching TRBD1. CDR1 is SGDLS and CDR2 is YYNGEE in the germline V gene. This CDR3 has 17 amino acids. Trimming took 0 bases from V and 1 from J; bases not matched to a gene: 6.

This clonotype came up a few times. The chain uses TRBV10-1 and TRBJ2-7; no clear D. Trimming took 0 bases from V and 3 from J, leaving 15 bases between them. Germline V gene lookup returns CDR1 WNHNN and CDR2 SYGVQD (reference sequence). The CDR3 has 16 residues. The CDR3 DNA sequence: TGCGCCAGCAGTGAGTCGCTAGGGAAAGGATTCTACGAGCAGTACTTC. Amino acid sequence: CASSESLGKGFYEQYF.

The chain couples TRBV20-1 to TRBJ2-7; 9 bases fit TRBD2. The germline gives CDR1 DFQATT, CDR2 SNEGSKA (reference sequence). The CDR3 runs 14 residues. J lost 2 bases, V lost 1 base, and 3 bases had no gene match. CDR3 loop: CSARGLAETYEQYF. Written as DNA, the CDR3 is TGCAGTGCTAGAGGACTAGCGGAGACCTACGAGCAGTACTTC.

This clonotype was seen repeatedly, ten times or more. The CDR3 nucleotides read TGTGCCAGCAAAAGAGACTTCTACGAGCAGTACTTC. This sequence encodes CASKRDFYEQYF. V usage is TRBV2 and J usage is TRBJ2-7; D is undetermined. The V gene's germline CDR1 is SNHLY and CDR2 FYNNEI. The CDR3 length is 12 residues. The V end lost 7 bases, the J end lost 3 bases, and 10 bases lay between the germline ends.

This clonotype came up a few times. This rearrangement joins TRBV7-9 to TRBJ2-6; 11 bases align to TRBD2. Per germline, CDR1 SEHNR and CDR2 FQNEAQ (reference sequence). The CDR3 extends over 18 amino acids. J lost 2 bases, V lost 5 bases, and 8 bases had no gene match. The CDR3: CASSPQTSGNAGANVLTF. CDR3 nucleotides: TGTGCCAGCAGCCCCCAGACTAGCGGGAATGCTGGGGCCAACGTCCTGACTTTC.

This clonotype was seen many times. The V and J genes are TRBV10-1 and TRBJ2-2; TRBD2 matches 11 bases. The V gene end was trimmed by 3 bases and the J gene end by 9 bases; junction bases not matched to a gene: 6. The CDR3 sequence is 15 residues long. Germline V gene lookup returns CDR1 WNHNN and CDR2 SYGVQD (reference sequence). CDR3 residues: CASSERLAGTRELFF. In nucleotides, the CDR3 is TGCGCCAGCAGTGAACGACTAGCGGGAACCCGGGAGCTGTTTTTT.

This clonotype occurred many times. This chain connects TRBV11-3 to TRBJ2-5; D may be TRBD2 (6 bases). The CDR3 length is 15 residues. Trimming removed 1 base from V and 4 bases from J, with 13 bases in between. CDR1 and CDR2 (germline): SGHNT, YENEEA. CDR3 sequence reads: CASSLVLGLPETQYF. DNA for the CDR3: TGTGCCAGCAGCTTAGTTCTGGGACTCCCAGAGACCCAGTACTTC. The full variable domain, with the rest looked up from reference TRBV11-3 and TRBJ2-5, is EAGVVQSPRYKIIEKKQPVAFWCNPISGHNTLYWYLQNLGQGPELLIRYENEEAVDDSQLPKDRFSAERLKGVDSTLKIQPAELGDSAVYLCASSLVLGLPETQYFGPGTRLLVL.

At least ten counts were recorded for this clonotype. CDR3 sequence (DNA): TGCGCCAGCAGCCGACAGGAGTTATCCTACGAGCAGTACTTC. Protein product: CASSRQELSYEQYF. This sequence joins TRBV4-1 and TRBJ2-7, with D possibly matching TRBD1 (6 bases). With 4 bases removed from V and 1 base from J, the gap between germline ends came to 11 bases. The CDR3 length is 14 residues. CDR1 is MGHRA and CDR2 is YSYEKL in the germline V gene.

This clonotype was detected many times. The CDR3 is CASTSGYNEQFF. CDR3 nucleotides: TGTGCCAGTACTAGCGGCTACAATGAGCAGTTCTTC. The chain uses TRBV12-3 or TRBV12-4 and TRBJ2-1; TRBD2 matches at 8 bases. CDR3 length: 12 residues. After removal of 9 bases from V and 3 bases from J, the junction contained 1 base not matched to a gene.